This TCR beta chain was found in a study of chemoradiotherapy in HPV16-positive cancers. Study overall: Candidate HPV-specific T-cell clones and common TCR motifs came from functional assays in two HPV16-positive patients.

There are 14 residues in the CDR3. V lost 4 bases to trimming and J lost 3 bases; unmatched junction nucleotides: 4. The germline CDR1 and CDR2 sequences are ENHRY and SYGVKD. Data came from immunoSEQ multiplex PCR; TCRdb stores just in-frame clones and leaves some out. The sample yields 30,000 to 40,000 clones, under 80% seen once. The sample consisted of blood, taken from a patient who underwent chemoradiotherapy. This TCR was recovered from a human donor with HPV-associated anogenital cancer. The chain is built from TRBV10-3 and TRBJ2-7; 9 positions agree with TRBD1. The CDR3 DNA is TGTGCCATCAGTGGGCGGGGACAGGGCTACGAGCAGTACTTC. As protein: CAISGRGQGYEQYF.